The sequence of this T cell receptor (beta chain) was determined in a study of T-cell memory formation after mild COVID-19. Comments on this clonotype: Its specificity is unknown.

General study findings and limits: Clones from the second wave (peaking day 37) had unconfirmed SARS-CoV-2 specificity.

Amplification by 5'RACE using constant-segment primers produced TCR alpha and TCR beta cDNA libraries that carried sample barcodes and UMIs. In TCRdb, the 5' RACE reads were re-called with MiXCR into one record per CDR3 protein. The repertoire includes approximately 350,000 distinct CDR3 sequences, 28% of them detected once, and about 13% sits in the top ten. Trimming took off 0 bases at V and 3 bases at J, with 12 bases between the two ends. The CDR3 is 15 residues long. The germline V gene has CDR1 DFQATT and CDR2 SNEGSKA (reference sequence). The chain links TRBV20-1 to TRBJ1-5; D is ambiguous. The TCR originated in an adult woman who had mild COVID-19 (a few samples of this study predate the infection). Cell type and time point are not known. Sequencing was carried out using PBMCs or a T cell subset sorted from them (not recorded which). The chain's CDR3 is CSARDTTGPNQPQHF. The CDR3 nucleotides are TGCAGTGCTAGAGACACGACCGGCCCCAATCAGCCCCAGCATTTT.